The rows below give T cell receptor beta chains drawn from one sample of a study of OX40 agonist ivuxolimab in advanced cancers. Assay used: immunoSEQ multiplex PCR; TCRdb lists only in-frame clones, some missing. The data show more than 50,000 clones, with around nine tenths seen just once and less than 0.6% held by the top ten. The sequencing used CD4+ or CD8+ T cells sorted from blood, collected in a trial of the OX40 agonist ivuxolimab. Receptors were obtained from an adult with an advanced solid tumor such as melanoma, head and neck, liver or kidney cancer. Each CDR3 is given with its conserved first and last residue. Fields, in order: V gene, CDR3 length, J gene, D gene, CDR3 protein, CDR3 DNA. The D gene is left open where the match is weak.

TRBV9,14,TRBJ2-3,-,CASSVSLAQDTQYF,TGTGCCAGCAGCGTAAGCCTAGCACAAGATACGCAGTATTTT
TRBV7-2,14,TRBJ2-2,-,CASKRGRHTGELFF,TGTGCCAGCAAAAGGGGGAGACACACCGGGGAGCTGTTTTTT
TRBV9,13,TRBJ1-1,-,CASSVGRDTEAFF,TGTGCCAGCAGCGTAGGGCGGGACACTGAAGCTTTCTTT
TRBV9,14,TRBJ2-1,TRBD1,CASSVATGTGSQFF,TGTGCCAGCAGCGTAGCTACGGGGACAGGCTCACAGTTCTTC
TRBV2,16,TRBJ2-1,TRBD2,CASSEAGIAGEGEQFF,TGTGCCAGCAGTGAAGCGGGAATAGCGGGAGAAGGTGAGCAGTTCTTC
TRBV9,15,TRBJ2-7,-,CASSASFDSSYEQYF,TGTGCCAGCAGCGCGTCGTTCGATAGCTCCTACGAGCAGTACTTC
TRBV11-2,16,TRBJ2-7,TRBD2,CASRTWGSGSFHEQYF,TGTGCCAGCAGAACATGGGGGAGCGGGAGTTTCCACGAGCAGTACTTC
TRBV5-1,17,TRBJ2-1,TRBD2,CASSLKTSGFTYNEQFF,TGCGCCAGCAGCTTGAAGACTAGCGGTTTTACCTACAATGAGCAGTTCTTC
TRBV5-6,14,TRBJ2-2,TRBD1,CASSQRGHSGELFF,TGTGCCAGCAGCCAGAGGGGGCATAGTGGGGAGCTGTTTTTT
TRBV9,16,TRBJ1-2,TRBD1,CASSVGGQGAYYGYTF,TGTGCCAGCAGCGTAGGGGGACAGGGGGCTTACTATGGCTACACCTTC